What follows describes a single TCR beta chain. Its antigen is undetermined. Donors uniformly comprised healthy Caucasians. Trimming cost V 3 bases and J 7 bases; bases outside gene matches: 10. This CDR3 is built from 15 residues. Germline CDR1 and CDR2: SGHRS and YFSETQ. One entry per CDR3 protein results from TCRdb running MiXCR on the 5' RACE reads. The data contain around 550,000 distinct CDR3 sequences, roughly 15% of them singletons. This sample was taken from a study of identical twins. Study-wide points: Alpha sequences that were out-of-frame and twin-shared showed an excess of low generation probability.

These sequences were also reported in another study, on yellow fever vaccine responses in identical twins. As reported in that work: It has been reported that, in twins, the vaccine T cell response seemed partly convergent and partly personalized.

The TCR was taken from a woman aged 18-29 years in good health. This chain links TRBV5-1 with TRBJ1-3; 7 nucleotides line up with TRBD1. Input material: CD4+ T cells sorted from blood. The CDR3 loop reads CASSSGQSDGNTIYF. In nucleotides, the CDR3 is TGCGCCAGCAGCTCGGGACAGTCGGACGGGAACACCATATATTTT.